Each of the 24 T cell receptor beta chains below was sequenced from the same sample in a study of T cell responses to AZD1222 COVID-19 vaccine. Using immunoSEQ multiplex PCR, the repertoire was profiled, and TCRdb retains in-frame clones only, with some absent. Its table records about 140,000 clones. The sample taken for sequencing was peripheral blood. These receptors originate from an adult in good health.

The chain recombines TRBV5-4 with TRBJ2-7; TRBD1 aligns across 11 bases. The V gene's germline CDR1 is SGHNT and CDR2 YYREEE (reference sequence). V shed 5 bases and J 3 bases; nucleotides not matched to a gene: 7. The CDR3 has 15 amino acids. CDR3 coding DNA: TGTGCCAGCAGTAGGACAGGGGGCGAAGTCTACGAGCAGTACTTC. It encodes CASSRTGGEVYEQYF.

The CDR3 DNA reads TGTGCCAGCAGTTACTCCGGGGACAGGGAAACTCGGGGCTACACCTTC. Translation gives CASSYSGDRETRGYTF. The chain employs TRBV6-5 and TRBJ1-2, with 9 bases identical to TRBD1. This CDR3 spans 16 amino acids. V dropped 0 bases and J dropped 8; count of bases not matched to a gene: 10. Per the germline V gene, CDR1 is MNHEY and CDR2 is SVGAGI.

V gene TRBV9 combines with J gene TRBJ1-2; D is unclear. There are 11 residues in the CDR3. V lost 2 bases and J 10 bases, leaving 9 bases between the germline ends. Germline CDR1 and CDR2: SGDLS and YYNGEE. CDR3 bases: TGTGCCAGCAGCGTGGGGAAGTACTACACCTTC. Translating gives CASSVGKYYTF.

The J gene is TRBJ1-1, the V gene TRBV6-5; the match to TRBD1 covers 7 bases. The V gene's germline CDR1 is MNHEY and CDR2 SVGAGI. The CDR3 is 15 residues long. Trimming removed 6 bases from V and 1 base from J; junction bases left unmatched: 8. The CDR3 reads CASSRGTATNTEAFF. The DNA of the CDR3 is TGTGCCAGCAGCAGAGGGACAGCCACGAACACTGAAGCTTTCTTT.

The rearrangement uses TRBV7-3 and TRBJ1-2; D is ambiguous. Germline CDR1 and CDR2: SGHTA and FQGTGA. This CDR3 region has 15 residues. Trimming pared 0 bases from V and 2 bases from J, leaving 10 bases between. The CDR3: CASSLTGNGNYGYTF. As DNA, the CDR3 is TGTGCCAGCAGCTTAACGGGGAACGGGAACTATGGCTACACCTTC.

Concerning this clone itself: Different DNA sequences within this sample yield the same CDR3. The CDR3 region has the DNA TGTGCCAGCAGTTACGGACAGGGTAGCTACGAGCAGTACTTC. This gives the protein CASSYGQGSYEQYF. J is TRBJ2-7 and V is TRBV6-5, with TRBD1 matching over 8 bases. The germline gives CDR1 MNHEY, CDR2 SVGAGI. This CDR3 is 14 amino acids long. Trimming removed 2 bases from V and 3 bases from J; junction bases left unmatched: 3.

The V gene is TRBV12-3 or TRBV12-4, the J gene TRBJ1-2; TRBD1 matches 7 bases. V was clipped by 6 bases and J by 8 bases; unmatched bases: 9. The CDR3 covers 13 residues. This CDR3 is CASRLRGELGYTF. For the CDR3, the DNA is TGTGCCAGCAGGCTCAGGGGGGAGCTAGGCTACACCTTC.

CDR3 DNA sequence: TGTGCCAGCAGCGGCGCAGGGGGCCGAATGAACACTGAAGCTTTCTTT. It specifies CASSGAGGRMNTEAFF. The rearrangement uses TRBV11-2 and TRBJ1-1; 8 positions agree with TRBD1. J lost 0 bases, V lost 5 bases, and 8 bases had no gene match. This CDR3 has 16 amino acids. Per germline, CDR1 SGHAT and CDR2 FQNNGV.

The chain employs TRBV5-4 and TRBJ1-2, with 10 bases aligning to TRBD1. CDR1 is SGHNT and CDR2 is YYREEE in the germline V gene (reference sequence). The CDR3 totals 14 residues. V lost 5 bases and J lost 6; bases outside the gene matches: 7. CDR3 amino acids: CASRRQGAGDGYTF. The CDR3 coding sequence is TGTGCCAGCAGGCGACAGGGGGCAGGGGATGGCTACACCTTC.

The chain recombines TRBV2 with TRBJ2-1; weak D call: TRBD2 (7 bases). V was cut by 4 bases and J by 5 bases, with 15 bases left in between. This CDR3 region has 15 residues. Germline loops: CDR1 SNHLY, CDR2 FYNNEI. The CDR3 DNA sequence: TGTGCCAGCAGTGTTCGGGGGGCCATGCACAATGAGCAGTTCTTC. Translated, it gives CASSVRGAMHNEQFF.

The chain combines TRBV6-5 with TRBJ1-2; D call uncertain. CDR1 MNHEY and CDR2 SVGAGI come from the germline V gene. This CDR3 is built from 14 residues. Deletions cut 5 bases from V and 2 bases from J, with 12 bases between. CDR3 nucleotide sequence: TGTGCCAGCAGTCCCGGTCGTCAAAACTATGGCTACACCTTC. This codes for CASSPGRQNYGYTF.

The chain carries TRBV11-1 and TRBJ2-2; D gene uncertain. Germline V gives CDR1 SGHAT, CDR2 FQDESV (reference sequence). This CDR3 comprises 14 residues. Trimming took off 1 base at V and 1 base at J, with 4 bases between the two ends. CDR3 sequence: CASSLVRNTGELFF. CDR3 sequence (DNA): TGTGCCAGCAGCTTAGTCAGGAACACCGGGGAGCTGTTTTTT. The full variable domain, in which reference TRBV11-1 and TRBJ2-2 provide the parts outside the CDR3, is EAEVAQSPRYKITEKSQAVAFWCDPISGHATLYWYRQILGQGPELLVQFQDESVVDDSQLPKDRFSAERLKGVDSTLKIQPAELGDSAMYLCASSLVRNTGELFFGEGSRLTVL.

The CDR3 DNA is TGTGCCAGCAGCCCGCTGACAGGGGGCAATTCACCCCTCCACTTT. Encoded protein: CASSPLTGGNSPLHF. J is TRBJ1-6 and V is TRBV6-5; 10 bases agree with TRBD1. Looked up from germline, CDR1 is MNHEY and CDR2 is SVGAGI. CDR3 length: 15 residues. Trimming removed 6 bases from V and 7 bases from J; junction bases left unmatched: 6.

CDR3 sequence reads: CASSYGTSRSDTQYF. In DNA, the CDR3 is TGTGCCAGCAGTTACGGGACTAGCCGTTCAGATACGCAGTATTTT. This chain connects TRBV6-5 to TRBJ2-3, with 9 bases aligning to TRBD2. The CDR3 extends over 15 amino acids. CDR1 is MNHEY, CDR2 SVGAGI, per germline. The J segment lost 4 bases and the V segment lost 2 bases, leaving 4 bases of the junction unmatched.

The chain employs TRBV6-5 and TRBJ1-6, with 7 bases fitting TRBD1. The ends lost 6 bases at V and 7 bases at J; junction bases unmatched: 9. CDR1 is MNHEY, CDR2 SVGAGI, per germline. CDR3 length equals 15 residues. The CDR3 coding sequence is TGTGCCAGCAGGGGGACAGACAGCAGGAATTCACCCCTCCACTTT. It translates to CASRGTDSRNSPLHF.

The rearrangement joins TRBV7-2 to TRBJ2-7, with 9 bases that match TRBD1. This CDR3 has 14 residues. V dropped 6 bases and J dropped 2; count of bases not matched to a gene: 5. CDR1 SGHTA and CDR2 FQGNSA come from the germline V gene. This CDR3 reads CASSLGQGAYEQYF. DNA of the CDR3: TGTGCCAGCAGTTTGGGACAGGGAGCCTACGAGCAGTACTTC.

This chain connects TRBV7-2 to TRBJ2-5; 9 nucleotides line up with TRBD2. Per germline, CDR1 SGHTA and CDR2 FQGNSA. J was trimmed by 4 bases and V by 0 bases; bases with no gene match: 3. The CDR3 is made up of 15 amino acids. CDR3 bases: TGTGCCAGCAGCTTAGCCGGCGGGGGGGGAGAGACCCAGTACTTC. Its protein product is CASSLAGGGGETQYF.

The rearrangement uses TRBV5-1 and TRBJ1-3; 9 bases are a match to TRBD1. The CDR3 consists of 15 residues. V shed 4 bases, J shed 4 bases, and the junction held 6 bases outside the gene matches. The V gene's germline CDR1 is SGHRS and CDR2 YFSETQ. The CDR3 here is CASSQGQGRGNTIYF. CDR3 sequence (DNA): TGCGCCAGCAGCCAGGGACAGGGACGCGGAAACACCATATATTTT.

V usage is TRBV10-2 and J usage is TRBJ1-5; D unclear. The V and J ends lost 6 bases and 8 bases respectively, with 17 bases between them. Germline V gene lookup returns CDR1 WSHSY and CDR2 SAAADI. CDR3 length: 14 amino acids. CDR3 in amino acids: CASRGGGYAEPQHF. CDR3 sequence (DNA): TGCGCCAGCAGAGGCGGAGGGTATGCGGAGCCCCAGCATTTT.

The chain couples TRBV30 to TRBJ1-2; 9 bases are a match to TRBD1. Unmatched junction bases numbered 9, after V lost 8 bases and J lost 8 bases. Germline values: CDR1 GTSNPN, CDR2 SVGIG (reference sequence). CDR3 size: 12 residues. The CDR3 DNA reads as TGTGCCCGTGAACAGGGGGCGCAGGGCTACACCTTC. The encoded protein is CAREQGAQGYTF.

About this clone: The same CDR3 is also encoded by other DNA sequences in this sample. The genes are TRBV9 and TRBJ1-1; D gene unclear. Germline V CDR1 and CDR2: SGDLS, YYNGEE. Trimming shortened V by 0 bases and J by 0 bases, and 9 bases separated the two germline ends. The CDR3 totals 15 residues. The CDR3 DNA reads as TGTGCCAGCAGCGTAGGAGGCACCGTGAACACTGAAGCTTTCTTT. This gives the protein CASSVGGTVNTEAFF.

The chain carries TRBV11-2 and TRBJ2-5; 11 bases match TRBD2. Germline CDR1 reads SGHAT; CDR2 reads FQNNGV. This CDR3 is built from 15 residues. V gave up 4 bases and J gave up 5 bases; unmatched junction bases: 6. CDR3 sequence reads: CASSYLSGGAETQYF. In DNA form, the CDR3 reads TGTGCCAGCAGCTACCTTAGCGGGGGGGCTGAGACCCAGTACTTC.

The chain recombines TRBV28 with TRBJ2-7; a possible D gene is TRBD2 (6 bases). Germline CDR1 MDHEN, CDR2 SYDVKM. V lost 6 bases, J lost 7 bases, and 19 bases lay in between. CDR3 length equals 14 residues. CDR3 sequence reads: CASRGLGGREEQYF. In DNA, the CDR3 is TGTGCCAGCAGAGGACTCGGGGGACGGGAGGAGCAGTACTTC.

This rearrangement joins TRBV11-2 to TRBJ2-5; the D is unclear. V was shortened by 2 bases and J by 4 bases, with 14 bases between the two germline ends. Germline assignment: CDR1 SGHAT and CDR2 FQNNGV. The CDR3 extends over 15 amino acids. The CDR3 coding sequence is TGTGCCAGCAGCTTATTCGCGTTACTGCGAGAGACCCAGTACTTC. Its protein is CASSLFALLRETQYF.